These 16 T cell receptor beta chains were sequenced from one sample in a study of blood T cell repertoires in COVID-19. The method was immunoSEQ multiplex PCR; TCRdb's version includes in-frame clones alone and lacks a portion of them. The table includes 100,000 to 150,000 clones, 60% to 80% detected once. The sample taken for sequencing was peripheral blood. Source of these receptors: a man aged 80 or over with COVID-19, enrolled during active disease.

This clone was counted once. The gene calls are TRBV6-5 and TRBJ1-5; TRBD1 is a possible D gene (5 bases). From germline, CDR1 is MNHEY and CDR2 SVGAGI. V was pared by 2 bases and J by 2 bases, with 13 bases between. The CDR3 runs to 16 residues. The CDR3, as DNA: TGTGCCAGCAGTTACACAAGGACAAGGGGCAATCAGCCCCAGCATTTT. It translates to CASSYTRTRGNQPQHF.

This clone appeared many times. V is TRBV19 and J is TRBJ2-7; 10 nucleotides align to TRBD1. CDR1 and CDR2 (germline): LNHDA, SQIVND (reference sequence). V dropped 9 bases and J dropped 2; count of bases not matched to a gene: 7. This CDR3 has 14 residues. The CDR3 region has the DNA TGTGCCAGCCGGGACAGGGGAGCTCCCTACGAGCAGTACTTC. This codes for CASRDRGAPYEQYF.

The rearrangement uses TRBV28 and TRBJ1-2; TRBD1 matches 8 bases. The CDR3 sequence is 14 residues long. Germline V gene sequence: CDR1 MDHEN, CDR2 SYDVKM. After removal of 7 bases from V and 4 bases from J, the junction contained 8 bases not matched to a gene. CDR3: CASKPEDRVYGYTF. DNA of the CDR3: TGTGCCAGCAAGCCAGAGGACAGGGTCTATGGCTACACCTTC.

V usage is TRBV2 and J usage is TRBJ1-4; the match to TRBD1 covers 7 bases. This CDR3 has 12 residues. CDR1 and CDR2 (germline): SNHLY, FYNNEI. V gave up 8 bases and J gave up 8 bases; unmatched junction bases: 5. The CDR3 sequence is CASRAGGEKLFF. CDR3 DNA: TGTGCCAGCCGGGCAGGGGGGGAAAAACTGTTTTTT. Complete variable domain (other parts from reference TRBV2 and TRBJ1-4): EPEVTQTPSHQVTQMGQEVILRCVPISNHLYFYWYRQILGQKVEFLVSFYNNEISEKSEIFDDQFSVERPDGSNFTLKIRSTKLEDSAMYFCASRAGGEKLFFGSGTQLSVL.

There are a few counts of this clone. The chain couples TRBV27 to TRBJ2-1; D gene uncertain. The germline V gene has CDR1 MNHEY and CDR2 SMNVEV (reference sequence). The CDR3 loop spans 13 amino acids. With 0 bases removed from V and 4 bases from J, the gap between germline ends came to 4 bases. CDR3 coding DNA: TGTGCCAGCAGTTTATCTTATTACAATGAGCAGTTCTTC. The encoded protein is CASSLSYYNEQFF.

To note about this clone: The same CDR3 also results from other DNA sequences found in this sample. The chain carries TRBV19 and TRBJ2-4, with a weak D call TRBD1 (5 bases). The germline V gene encodes CDR1 LNHDA and CDR2 SQIVND (reference sequence). The V end lost 9 bases, the J end lost 6 bases, and 15 bases lay between the germline ends. The CDR3 spans 13 residues. In DNA form, the CDR3 reads TGTGCCAGCAGTGCCTATGACAGAAACATTCAGTACTTC. This encodes CASSAYDRNIQYF.

The chain is built from TRBV7-2 and TRBJ1-5; 9 bases align to TRBD1. CDR1 SGHTA and CDR2 FQGNSA come from the germline V gene. V was clipped by 5 bases and J by 7 bases; unmatched bases: 6. This CDR3 region has 14 residues. DNA of the CDR3: TGTGCCAGCAGCCCCCGACAGGGGGGACAGCCCCAGCATTTT. Its translation: CASSPRQGGQPQHF. Complete variable domain (other parts from reference TRBV7-2 and TRBJ1-5): GAGVSQSPSNKVTEKGKDVELRCDPISGHTALYWYRQSLGQGLEFLIYFQGNSAPDKSGLPSDRFSAERTGGSVSTLTIQRTQQEDSAVYLCASSPRQGGQPQHFGDGTRLSIL.

This clone was observed a few times. J is TRBJ1-2 and V is TRBV7-2; 9 nucleotides agree with TRBD1. The CDR3 covers 14 residues. Trimming at V came to 0 bases and at J to 8 bases, leaving 4 bases not matched to a gene. The germline CDR1 and CDR2 sequences are SGHTA and FQGNSA. The DNA for the CDR3 is TGTGCCAGCAGCTTAGCGAAGACAGGGGGAGGCTACACCTTC. Amino acids: CASSLAKTGGGYTF.

CDR3 nucleotides: TGTGCCAGCAGCGTAGGCGGGACAGGGCTTAACTATGGCTACACCTTC. Its protein is CASSVGGTGLNYGYTF. The chain employs TRBV9 and TRBJ1-2; 9 bases agree with TRBD1. Germline CDR1 is SGDLS and CDR2 is YYNGEE. V shed 0 bases, J shed 1 base, and the junction held 4 bases outside the gene matches. This CDR3 has 16 amino acids.

This clone appeared a few times. The chain uses TRBV9 and TRBJ2-3; D unresolved. The length of the CDR3 is 14 residues. Germline V CDR1 and CDR2: SGDLS, YYNGEE. Trimming stripped 0 bases from V and 2 bases from J, with 7 bases between. DNA for the CDR3: TGTGCCAGCAGCGTAGAACGGTACACAGATACGCAGTATTTT. This encodes CASSVERYTDTQYF.

This clone was found once. This sequence joins TRBV12-3 or TRBV12-4 and TRBJ2-7; D uncertain. Between the trimmed V and J ends, which lost 5 bases and 0 bases, there was a span of 5 bases. The CDR3 contains 12 residues. The CDR3 reads CASSPSSYEQYF. CDR3 in DNA: TGTGCCAGCAGTCCTAGCTCCTACGAGCAGTACTTC.

This clone was recorded once. The chain has TRBV28 and TRBJ2-7; maybe TRBD1 (6 bases). In germline, CDR1 is MDHEN, CDR2 SYDVKM. This CDR3 is built from 12 residues. With 7 bases removed from V and 3 bases from J, the gap between germline ends came to 10 bases. The CDR3 region is CASKDRLYEQYF. The CDR3 DNA follows: TGTGCCAGCAAAGACAGGCTCTACGAGCAGTACTTC.

The chain uses TRBV3-1 (or the pseudogene TRBV3-2) and TRBJ2-2; D not resolved. Germline-derived CDR1 and CDR2 are LGHDT and YNNKEL (reference sequence). V was cut by 0 bases and J by 10 bases, with 9 bases left in between. This CDR3 is 13 amino acids long. CDR3 in amino acids: CASSQDLRKELFF. The CDR3 nucleotides read TGTGCCAGCAGCCAAGATCTGCGGAAGGAGCTGTTTTTT.

This chain joins TRBV5-4 and TRBJ2-7; tentative D call: TRBD2 (7 bases). The CDR3 length is 15 residues. V lost 4 bases to trimming and J lost 3 bases, with 17 bases between them. CDR1 is SGHNT and CDR2 is YYREEE in the germline V gene (reference sequence). In nucleotides, the CDR3 is TGTGCCAGCAGCCCCGAAGGGGGGAGGGTCTACGAGCAGTACTTC. Its translation: CASSPEGGRVYEQYF.

In this sample, this clone turned up once. The chain carries TRBV11-2 and TRBJ2-7; 8 nucleotides match TRBD2. The germline V gene encodes CDR1 SGHAT and CDR2 FQNNGV. This CDR3 is 15 amino acids long. The V gene end was trimmed by 7 bases and the J gene end by 0 bases; junction bases not matched to a gene: 8. CDR3 region: CASKDLAGSSYEQYF. CDR3 nucleotide sequence: TGTGCCAGCAAGGACTTAGCGGGAAGCTCCTACGAGCAGTACTTC.

This clone occurred a few times. This chain links TRBV4-1 with TRBJ2-5; TRBD1 aligns across 7 bases. CDR3 length: 15 residues. Germline CDR1 is MGHRA and CDR2 is YSYEKL. The J segment lost 5 bases and the V segment lost 6 bases, leaving 12 bases of the junction unmatched. The CDR3 spells CASSTEGAQGETQYF. The DNA for the CDR3 is TGCGCCAGCAGTACAGAGGGGGCCCAGGGGGAGACCCAGTACTTC.